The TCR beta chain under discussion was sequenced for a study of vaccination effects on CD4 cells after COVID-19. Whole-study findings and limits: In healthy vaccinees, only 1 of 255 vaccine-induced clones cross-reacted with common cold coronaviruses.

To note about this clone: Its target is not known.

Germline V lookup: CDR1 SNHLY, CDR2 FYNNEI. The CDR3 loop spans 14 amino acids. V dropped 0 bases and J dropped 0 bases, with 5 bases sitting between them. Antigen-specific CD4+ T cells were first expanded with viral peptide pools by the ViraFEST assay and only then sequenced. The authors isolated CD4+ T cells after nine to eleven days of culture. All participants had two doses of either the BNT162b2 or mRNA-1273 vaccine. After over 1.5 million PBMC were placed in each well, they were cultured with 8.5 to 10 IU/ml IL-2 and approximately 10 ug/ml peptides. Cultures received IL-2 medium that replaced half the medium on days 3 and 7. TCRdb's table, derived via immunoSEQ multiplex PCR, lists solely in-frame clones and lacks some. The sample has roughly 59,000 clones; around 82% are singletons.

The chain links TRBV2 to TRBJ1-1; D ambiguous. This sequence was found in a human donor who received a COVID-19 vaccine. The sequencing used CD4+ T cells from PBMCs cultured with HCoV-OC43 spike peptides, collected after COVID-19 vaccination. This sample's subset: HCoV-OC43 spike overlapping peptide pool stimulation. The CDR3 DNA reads TGTGCCAGCAGTGAAGCGCCCATGAACACTGAAGCTTTCTTT. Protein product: CASSEAPMNTEAFF.